What follows are 17 T cell receptor beta chains derived from one specimen sequenced in a study of blood T cell repertoires in COVID-19. This table comes from immunoSEQ multiplex PCR, and its TCRdb copy is limited to in-frame clones, with some not included. The table includes roughly 390,000 clones, less than 85% detected once. Sequencing was done on a sample of peripheral blood. All receptors come from a woman younger than 35 with acute or convalescent COVID-19.

This clone was recorded a few times. This chain uses TRBV6-5 with TRBJ2-1; 7 bases agree with TRBD1. Germline V gene sequence: CDR1 MNHEY, CDR2 SVGAGI. The junction had 5 bases not matched to a gene; V was cut back by 4 bases and J by 8 bases. This CDR3 spans 13 amino acids. As DNA, the CDR3 is TGTGCCAGCAGTTCACAGGGGATGTATGAGCAGTTCTTC. Translated: CASSSQGMYEQFF.

This chain uses TRBV28 with TRBJ2-7, with 7 bases aligning to TRBD2. The CDR3 covers 14 residues. Germline assignment: CDR1 MDHEN and CDR2 SYDVKM. V lost 10 bases and J lost 0; bases outside the gene matches: 9. CDR3 bases: TGTGCCATCATACCTCGCGGGAGCTCCTACGAGCAGTACTTC. Translated: CAIIPRGSSYEQYF.

This chain uses TRBV5-1 with TRBJ1-3, with D possibly matching TRBD1 (6 bases). This CDR3 contains 17 residues. Per germline, CDR1 SGHRS and CDR2 YFSETQ. Trimming removed 0 bases at V and 1 base at J, with 14 bases between. The CDR3 DNA sequence: TGCGCCAGCAGCTTGGCCTATGGGGGCTCATCTGGAAACACCATATATTTT. It codes for CASSLAYGGSSGNTIYF. The full variable domain, completed using reference TRBV5-1 and TRBJ1-3, is KAGVTQTPRYLIKTRGQQVTLSCSPISGHRSVSWYQQTPGQGLQFLFEYFSETQRNKGNFPGRFSGRQFSNSRSEMNVSTLELGDSALYLCASSLAYGGSSGNTIYFGEGSWLTVV.

This clone has a handful of counts. The rearrangement links TRBV30 to TRBJ2-1, with 9 positions matching TRBD2. Germline CDR1 is GTSNPN and CDR2 is SVGIG (reference sequence). The trim removed 1 base at V and 3 bases at J, leaving 7 bases unmatched. The CDR3 loop spans 16 amino acids. CDR3 residues: CAWSGLAGADYNEQFF. CDR3 DNA: TGTGCCTGGAGTGGATTAGCGGGGGCTGACTACAATGAGCAGTTCTTC. Supplemented by reference TRBV30 and TRBJ2-1, the full variable domain reads SQTIHQWPATLVQPVGSPLSLECTVEGTSNPNLYWYRQAAGRGLQLLFYSVGIGQISSEVPQNLSASRPQDRQFILSSKKLLLSDSGFYLCAWSGLAGADYNEQFFGPGTRLTVL.

This clone was counted only a few times. The V call is TRBV2, the J call TRBJ1-1, with D perhaps matching TRBD1 (6 bases). The CDR3 covers 13 residues. The germline CDR1 and CDR2 sequences are SNHLY and FYNNEI. The V end was cut by 2 bases, the J end by 5 bases, with 9 bases between. This chain's CDR3 is CASSERGMTEAFF. The CDR3 bases are TGTGCCAGCAGTGAAAGGGGGATGACTGAAGCTTTCTTT. Based on the CDR3 plus reference TRBV2 and TRBJ1-1, the full variable domain is EPEVTQTPSHQVTQMGQEVILRCVPISNHLYFYWYRQILGQKVEFLVSFYNNEISEKSEIFDDQFSVERPDGSNFTLKIRSTKLEDSAMYFCASSERGMTEAFFGQGTRLTVV.

The chain is built from TRBV14 and TRBJ1-1, with D uncertain. Trimming shortened V by 1 base and J by 4 bases, and 10 bases separated the two germline ends. Germline V lookup: CDR1 SGHDN, CDR2 FVKESK. The CDR3 has 14 residues. In DNA form, the CDR3 reads TGTGCCAGCAGCCAAGGGTCCCCCGGCACTGAAGCTTTCTTT. It translates to CASSQGSPGTEAFF.

This clone was found once. This chain joins TRBV9 and TRBJ1-5; D is undetermined. This CDR3 is 15 amino acids long. In germline, CDR1 is SGDLS, CDR2 YYNGEE. The V end was cut by 2 bases, the J end by 0 bases, with 9 bases between. The CDR3 nucleotides read TGTGCCAGCAGCGTCGAAGGACTTAGCAATCAGCCCCAGCATTTT. Protein sequence: CASSVEGLSNQPQHF.

The genes are TRBV6-6 and TRBJ2-7, with 9 bases identical to TRBD1. CDR1 is MNHNY and CDR2 is SVGAGI in the germline V gene (reference sequence). The length of the CDR3 is 15 residues. The junction had 11 bases not matched to a gene; V was cut back by 6 bases and J by 5 bases. CDR3 sequence reads: CASRDSGQGYHEQYF. The CDR3 region has the DNA TGTGCCAGCAGAGACTCGGGACAGGGTTACCACGAGCAGTACTTC.

This clone showed up just a few times. The sample holds other DNA sequences that translate to the same CDR3. The V gene is TRBV19, the J gene TRBJ1-2; D perhaps matches TRBD1 (5 bases). V lost 3 bases to trimming and J lost 8 bases, with 10 bases between them. Germline V lookup: CDR1 LNHDA, CDR2 SQIVND (reference sequence). The CDR3 has 12 amino acids. The CDR3 bases are TGTGCCAGTAGTATCGGGGGTGACGGCTACACCTTC. Amino acids: CASSIGGDGYTF. The whole variable domain, remainder taken from reference TRBV19 and TRBJ1-2, is DGGITQSPKYLFRKEGQNVTLSCEQNLNHDAMYWYRQDPGQGLRLIYYSQIVNDFQKGDIAEGYSVSREKKESFPLTVTSAQKNPTAFYLCASSIGGDGYTFGSGTRLTVV.

This clone was seen only a few times. V usage is TRBV7-9 and J usage is TRBJ1-1; D ambiguous. The length of the CDR3 is 14 residues. V was pared by 2 bases and J by 0 bases, with 7 bases between. Germline V CDR1 and CDR2: SEHNR, FQNEAQ (reference sequence). The CDR3 reads CASSLTRMNTEAFF. In nucleotides, the CDR3 is TGTGCCAGCAGCTTAACGCGAATGAACACTGAAGCTTTCTTT.

This chain links TRBV2 with TRBJ2-1; D gene ambiguous. Trimming left V 7 bases short and J 8 bases short, with 9 bases between. The germline CDR1 and CDR2 sequences are SNHLY and FYNNEI. The CDR3 extends over 11 amino acids. CDR3 sequence: CASILLYEQFF. The CDR3 DNA is TGTGCCAGCATCTTATTGTATGAGCAGTTCTTC.

The gene calls are TRBV7-3 and TRBJ2-7, with 10 bases that match TRBD2. The CDR3 consists of 14 residues. The ends lost 5 bases at V and 8 bases at J; junction bases unmatched: 9. CDR1 is SGHTA and CDR2 is FQGTGA in the germline V gene. DNA for the CDR3: TGTGCCAGCAGCCCCGGGGCTAGCGGGGGTCAGCAGTACTTC. It encodes CASSPGASGGQQYF.

The rearrangement links TRBV2 to TRBJ1-2, with 9 bases identical to TRBD1. The junction had 8 bases not matched to a gene; V was cut back by 8 bases and J by 1 base. CDR1 is SNHLY and CDR2 is FYNNEI in the germline V gene. This CDR3 is 15 amino acids long. CDR3 in DNA: TGTGCCAGCGCGGGTGACAGGGGGATTAACTATGGCTACACCTTC. It yields the protein CASAGDRGINYGYTF.

The chain carries TRBV3-1 (or the pseudogene TRBV3-2) and TRBJ2-2; a weak D match, TRBD2 (5 bases). In germline, CDR1 is LGHDT, CDR2 YNNKEL (reference sequence). This CDR3 is built from 14 residues. The V end was cut by 0 bases, the J end by 7 bases, with 9 bases between. This CDR3 is CASSQDLGVGELFF. CDR3 in DNA: TGTGCCAGCAGCCAAGATCTGGGAGTCGGGGAGCTGTTTTTT.

The chain joins TRBV19 to TRBJ1-6, with a possible D match to TRBD1 (6 bases). Germline V gives CDR1 LNHDA, CDR2 SQIVND (reference sequence). CDR3 length: 16 amino acids. V shed 9 bases and J shed 5 bases, with 20 bases lying between them. Here the CDR3 reads CASSWGQMINNSPLHF. CDR3 DNA sequence: TGTGCCAGCTCTTGGGGGCAGATGATAAATAATTCACCCCTCCACTTT.

Points on this clone: The sample has other DNA sequences that encode this CDR3 too. CDR3 sequence (DNA): TGTGCCAGCAGCGTAGCGTTGAGCTCCTACAATGAGCAGTTCTTC. Protein sequence: CASSVALSSYNEQFF. V is TRBV9 and J is TRBJ2-1, with no clear D. The CDR3 length is 15 residues. Looked up from germline, CDR1 is SGDLS and CDR2 is YYNGEE. The V end was cut by 0 bases, the J end by 0 bases, with 7 bases between.

This chain links TRBV19 with TRBJ1-2; 8 bases are a match to TRBD1. Germline lookup yields CDR1 LNHDA and CDR2 SQIVND (reference sequence). The CDR3 is 14 residues long. Trimming cost V 4 bases and J 4 bases; bases outside gene matches: 5. CDR3 sequence (DNA): TGTGCCAGTAGTAACCTCGACAGGGGCTATGGCTACACCTTC. This translates into CASSNLDRGYGYTF.